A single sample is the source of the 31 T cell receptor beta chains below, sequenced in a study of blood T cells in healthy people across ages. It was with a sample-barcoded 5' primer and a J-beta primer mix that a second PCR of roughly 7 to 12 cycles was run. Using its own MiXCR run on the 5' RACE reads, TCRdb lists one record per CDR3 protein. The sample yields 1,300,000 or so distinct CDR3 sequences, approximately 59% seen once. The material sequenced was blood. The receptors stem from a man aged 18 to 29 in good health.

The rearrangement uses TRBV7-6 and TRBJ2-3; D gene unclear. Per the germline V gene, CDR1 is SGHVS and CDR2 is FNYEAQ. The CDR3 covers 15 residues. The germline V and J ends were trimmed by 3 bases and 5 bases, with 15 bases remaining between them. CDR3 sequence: CASSLSAPGRDTQYF. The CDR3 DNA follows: TGTGCCAGCAGCTTGAGCGCCCCAGGAAGAGATACGCAGTATTTT.

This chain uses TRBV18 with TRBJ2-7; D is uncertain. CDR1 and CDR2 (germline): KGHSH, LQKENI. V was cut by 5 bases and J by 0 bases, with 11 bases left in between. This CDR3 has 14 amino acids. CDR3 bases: TGTGCCAGCTCAAAGGTCCAGAGCTCCTACGAGCAGTACTTC. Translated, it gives CASSKVQSSYEQYF. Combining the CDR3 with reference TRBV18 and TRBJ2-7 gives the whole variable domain NAGVMQNPRHLVRRRGQEARLRCSPMKGHSHVYWYRQLPEEGLKFMVYLQKENIIDESGMPKERFSAEFPKEGPSILRIQQVVRGDSAAYFCASSKVQSSYEQYFGPGTRLTVT.

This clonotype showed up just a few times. This CDR3 reads CASGDRVGTGELFF. CDR3 DNA: TGTGCCAGCGGGGACAGAGTTGGTACCGGGGAGCTGTTTTTT. This sequence joins TRBV25-1 and TRBJ2-2, with 7 bases lining up with TRBD1. This CDR3 comprises 14 residues. V lost 8 bases to trimming and J lost 5 bases; unmatched junction nucleotides: 8. Germline CDR1 and CDR2: MGHDK and SYGVNS.

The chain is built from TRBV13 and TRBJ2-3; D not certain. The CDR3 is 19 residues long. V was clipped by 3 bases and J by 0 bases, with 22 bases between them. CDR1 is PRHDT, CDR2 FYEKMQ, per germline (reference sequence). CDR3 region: CASSFGWASGQLSTDTQYF. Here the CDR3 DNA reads TGTGCCAGCAGCTTTGGGTGGGCATCTGGGCAACTCAGCACAGATACGCAGTATTTT.

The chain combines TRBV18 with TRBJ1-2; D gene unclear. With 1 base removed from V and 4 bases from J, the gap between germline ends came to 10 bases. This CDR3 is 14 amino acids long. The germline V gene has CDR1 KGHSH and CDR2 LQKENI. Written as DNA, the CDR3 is TGTGCCAGCTCACCACGGAGAGAGCCCTATGGCTACACCTTC. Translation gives CASSPRREPYGYTF.

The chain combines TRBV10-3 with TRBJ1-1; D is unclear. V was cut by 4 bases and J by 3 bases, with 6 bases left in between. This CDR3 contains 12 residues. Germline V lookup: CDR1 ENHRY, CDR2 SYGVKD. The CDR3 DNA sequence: TGTGCCATCAGTGGAACACACACTGAAGCTTTCTTT. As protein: CAISGTHTEAFF.

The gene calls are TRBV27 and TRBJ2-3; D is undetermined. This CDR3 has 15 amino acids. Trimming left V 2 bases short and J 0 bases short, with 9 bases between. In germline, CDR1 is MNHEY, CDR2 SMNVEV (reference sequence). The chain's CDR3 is CASSLLGTSTDTQYF. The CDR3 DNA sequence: TGTGCCAGCAGTTTACTTGGAACTAGCACAGATACGCAGTATTTT.

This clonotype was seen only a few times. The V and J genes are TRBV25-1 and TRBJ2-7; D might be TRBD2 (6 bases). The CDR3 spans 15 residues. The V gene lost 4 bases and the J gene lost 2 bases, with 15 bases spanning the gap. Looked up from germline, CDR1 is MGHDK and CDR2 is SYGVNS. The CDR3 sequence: CASSAPYGGTYEQYF. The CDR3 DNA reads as TGTGCCAGCAGTGCCCCCTACGGGGGAACCTACGAGCAGTACTTC.

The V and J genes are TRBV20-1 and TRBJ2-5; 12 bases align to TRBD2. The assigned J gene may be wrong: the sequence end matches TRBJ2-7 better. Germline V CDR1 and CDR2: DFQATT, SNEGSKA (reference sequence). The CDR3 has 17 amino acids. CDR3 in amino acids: CSAKPIRLAGVASEQYF. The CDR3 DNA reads TGCAGTGCGAAACCGATTAGACTAGCGGGAGTAGCCAGCGAGCAGTACTTC.

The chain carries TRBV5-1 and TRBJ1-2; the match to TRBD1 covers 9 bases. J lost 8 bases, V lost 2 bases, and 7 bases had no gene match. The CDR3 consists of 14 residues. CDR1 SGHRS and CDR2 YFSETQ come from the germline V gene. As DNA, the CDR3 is TGCGCCAGCAGCTTCACGGACAGGGGATCGGGCTACACCTTC. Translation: CASSFTDRGSGYTF. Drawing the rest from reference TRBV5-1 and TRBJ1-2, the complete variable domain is KAGVTQTPRYLIKTRGQQVTLSCSPISGHRSVSWYQQTPGQGLQFLFEYFSETQRNKGNFPGRFSGRQFSNSRSEMNVSTLELGDSALYLCASSFTDRGSGYTFGSGTRLTVV.

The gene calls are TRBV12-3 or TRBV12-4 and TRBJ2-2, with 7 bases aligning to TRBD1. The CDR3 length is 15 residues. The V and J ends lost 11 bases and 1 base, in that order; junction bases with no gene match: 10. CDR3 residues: CASTTDRRNTGELFF. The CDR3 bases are TGTGCCTCAACTACGGACAGGAGGAACACCGGGGAGCTGTTTTTT.

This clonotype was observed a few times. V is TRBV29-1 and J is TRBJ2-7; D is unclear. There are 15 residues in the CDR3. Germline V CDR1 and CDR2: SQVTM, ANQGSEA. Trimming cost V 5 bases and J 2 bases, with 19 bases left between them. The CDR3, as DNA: TGCAGCGTTCGTTCGGGCGACGTAACGACCTACGAGCAGTACTTC. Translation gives CSVRSGDVTTYEQYF.

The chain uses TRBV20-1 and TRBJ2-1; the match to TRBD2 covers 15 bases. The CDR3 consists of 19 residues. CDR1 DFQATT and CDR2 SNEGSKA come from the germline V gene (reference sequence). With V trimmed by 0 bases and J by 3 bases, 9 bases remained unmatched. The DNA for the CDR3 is TGCAGTGCTAGAGATTTGGGACTAGCGGGGGGACCATACTACAATGAGCAGTTCTTC. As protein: CSARDLGLAGGPYYNEQFF.

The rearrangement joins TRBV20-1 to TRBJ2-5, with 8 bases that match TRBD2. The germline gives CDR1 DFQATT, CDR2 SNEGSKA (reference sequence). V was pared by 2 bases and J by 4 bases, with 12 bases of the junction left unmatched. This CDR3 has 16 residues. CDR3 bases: TGCAGTGCTAGAATACAAAGCGGGAGTCATGGAGAGACCCAGTACTTC. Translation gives CSARIQSGSHGETQYF.

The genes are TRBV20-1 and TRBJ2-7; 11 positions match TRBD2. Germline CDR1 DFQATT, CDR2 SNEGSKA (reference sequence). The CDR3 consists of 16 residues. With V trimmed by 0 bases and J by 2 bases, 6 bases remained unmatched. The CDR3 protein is CSARDNLAGGPYEQYF. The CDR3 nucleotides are TGCAGTGCTAGAGACAACTTAGCGGGAGGGCCCTACGAGCAGTACTTC.

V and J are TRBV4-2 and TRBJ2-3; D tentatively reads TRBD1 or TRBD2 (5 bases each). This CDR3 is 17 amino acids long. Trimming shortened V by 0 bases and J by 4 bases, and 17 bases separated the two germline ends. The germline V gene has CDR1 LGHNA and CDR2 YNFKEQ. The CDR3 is CASSQEWGSSSSDTQYF. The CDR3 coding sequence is TGTGCCAGCAGCCAAGAATGGGGGTCCTCAAGCTCAGATACGCAGTATTTT.

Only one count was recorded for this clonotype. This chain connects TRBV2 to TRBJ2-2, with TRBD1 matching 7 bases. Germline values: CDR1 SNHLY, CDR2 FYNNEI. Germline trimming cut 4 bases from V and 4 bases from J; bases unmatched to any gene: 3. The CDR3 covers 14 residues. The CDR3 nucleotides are TGTGCCAGCAGTGGGGACAGTGTCACCGGGGAGCTGTTTTTT. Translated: CASSGDSVTGELFF.

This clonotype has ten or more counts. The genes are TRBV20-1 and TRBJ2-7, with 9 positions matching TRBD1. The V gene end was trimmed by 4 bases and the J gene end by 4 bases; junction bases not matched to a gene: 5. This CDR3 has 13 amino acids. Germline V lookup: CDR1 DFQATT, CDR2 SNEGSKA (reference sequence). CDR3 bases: TGCAGTGCTAACCGGGACAGGGCTTACGAGCAGTACTTC. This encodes CSANRDRAYEQYF.

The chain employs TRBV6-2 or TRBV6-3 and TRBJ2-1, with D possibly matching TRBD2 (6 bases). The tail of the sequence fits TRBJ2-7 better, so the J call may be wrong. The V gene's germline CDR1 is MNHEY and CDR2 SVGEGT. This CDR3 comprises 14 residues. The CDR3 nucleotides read TGTGCCAGCAGTTACCGGGACTCCTACAATGAGCAGTACTTC. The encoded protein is CASSYRDSYNEQYF.

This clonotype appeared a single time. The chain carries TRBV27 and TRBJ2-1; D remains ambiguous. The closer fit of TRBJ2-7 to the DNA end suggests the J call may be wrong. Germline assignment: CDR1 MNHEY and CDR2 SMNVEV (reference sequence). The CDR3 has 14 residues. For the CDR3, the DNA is TGTGCCAGCAGCCCCAATATTTGGGCCTACGAGCAGTACTTC. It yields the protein CASSPNIWAYEQYF.

CDR3 DNA sequence: TGTGCCAGCAGTTTAGTGCCAGGGGTTTACAATGAGCAGTTCTTC. This codes for CASSLVPGVYNEQFF. This chain joins TRBV27 and TRBJ2-1, with TRBD1 as a possible D gene (6 bases). Trimming cost V 2 bases and J 4 bases, with 12 bases left between them. This CDR3 spans 15 amino acids. In germline, CDR1 is MNHEY, CDR2 SMNVEV (reference sequence).

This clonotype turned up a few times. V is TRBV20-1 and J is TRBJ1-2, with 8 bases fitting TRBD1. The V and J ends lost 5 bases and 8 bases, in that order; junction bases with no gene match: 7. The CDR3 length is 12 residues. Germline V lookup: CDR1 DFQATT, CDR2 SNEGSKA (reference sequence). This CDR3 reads CSAPGQGKGYTF. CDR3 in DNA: TGCAGTGCTCCCGGACAGGGAAAAGGCTACACCTTC.

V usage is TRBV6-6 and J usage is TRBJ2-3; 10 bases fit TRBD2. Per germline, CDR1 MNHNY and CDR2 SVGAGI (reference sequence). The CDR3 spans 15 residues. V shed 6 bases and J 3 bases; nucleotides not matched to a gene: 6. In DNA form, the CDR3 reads TGTGCCAGCAGCCGGACTAGCGGTAAGACAGATACGCAGTATTTT. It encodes CASSRTSGKTDTQYF.

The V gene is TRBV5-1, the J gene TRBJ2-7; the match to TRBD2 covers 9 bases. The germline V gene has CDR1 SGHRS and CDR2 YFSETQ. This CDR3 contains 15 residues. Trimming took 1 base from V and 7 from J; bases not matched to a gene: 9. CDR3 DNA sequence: TGCGCCAGCAGCTTGATAGCGGGAGAGTTGGGGGAGCAGTACTTC. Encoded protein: CASSLIAGELGEQYF. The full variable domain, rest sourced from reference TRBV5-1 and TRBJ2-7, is KAGVTQTPRYLIKTRGQQVTLSCSPISGHRSVSWYQQTPGQGLQFLFEYFSETQRNKGNFPGRFSGRQFSNSRSEMNVSTLELGDSALYLCASSLIAGELGEQYFGPGTRLTVT.

Here the CDR3 reads CASSLRTSGRETQYF. As DNA, the CDR3 is TGTGCCAGCAGCTTAAGGACTAGCGGAAGGGAGACCCAGTACTTC. V and J are TRBV7-2 and TRBJ2-5; 10 nucleotides line up with TRBD2. Trimming at V came to 2 bases and at J to 5 bases, leaving 5 bases not matched to a gene. The CDR3 sequence is 15 residues long. Per germline, CDR1 SGHTA and CDR2 FQGNSA.

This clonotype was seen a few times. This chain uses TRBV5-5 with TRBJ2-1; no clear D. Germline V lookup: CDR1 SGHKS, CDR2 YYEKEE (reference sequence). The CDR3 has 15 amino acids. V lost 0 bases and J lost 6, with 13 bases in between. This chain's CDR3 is CASSLEAQLRNEQFF. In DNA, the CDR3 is TGTGCCAGCAGCTTGGAAGCCCAACTGCGCAATGAGCAGTTCTTC.

This chain's CDR3 is CSARRPGSVSGANVLTF. CDR3 bases: TGCAGTGCTAGAAGGCCGGGTAGCGTCTCTGGGGCCAACGTCCTGACTTTC. V usage is TRBV20-1 and J usage is TRBJ2-6; D perhaps matches TRBD2 (5 bases). The germline V gene encodes CDR1 DFQATT and CDR2 SNEGSKA (reference sequence). The CDR3 loop spans 17 amino acids. The V end lost 2 bases, the J end lost 0 bases, and 14 bases lay between the germline ends.

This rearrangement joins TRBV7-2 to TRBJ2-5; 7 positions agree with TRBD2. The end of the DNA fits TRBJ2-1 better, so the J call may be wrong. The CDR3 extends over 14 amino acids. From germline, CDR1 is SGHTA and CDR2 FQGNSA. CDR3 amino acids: CASSPQYGPGGQFF. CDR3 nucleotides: TGTGCCAGCAGCCCCCAATACGGCCCGGGGGGGCAGTTCTTC.

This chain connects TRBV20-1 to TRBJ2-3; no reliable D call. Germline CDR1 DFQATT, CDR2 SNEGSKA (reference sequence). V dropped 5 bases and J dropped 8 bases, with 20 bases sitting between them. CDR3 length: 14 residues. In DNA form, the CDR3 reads TGCAGTGCTGACCGGCCCCCGGATACAATTACGCAGTATTTT. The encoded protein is CSADRPPDTITQYF.

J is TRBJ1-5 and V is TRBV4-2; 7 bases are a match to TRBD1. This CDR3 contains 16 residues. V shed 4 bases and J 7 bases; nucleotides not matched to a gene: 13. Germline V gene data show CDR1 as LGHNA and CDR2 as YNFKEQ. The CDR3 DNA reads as TGTGCCAGCAGCCGGAATGACAGGGAGGTAGGGCAGCCCCAGCATTTT. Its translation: CASSRNDREVGQPQHF.

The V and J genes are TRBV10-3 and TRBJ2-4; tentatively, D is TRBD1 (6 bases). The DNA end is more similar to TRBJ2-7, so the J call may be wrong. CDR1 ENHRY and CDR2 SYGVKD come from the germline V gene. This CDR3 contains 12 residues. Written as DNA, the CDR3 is TGTGCCATCAGGGAAACAGGGTACGAGCAGTACTTC. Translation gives CAIRETGYEQYF.